The clone carrying this T cell receptor (beta chain) was seen a few times. The data are from a study of blood T cell repertoires in COVID-19. Study information: Samples taken during acute and convalescent COVID-19 were collected in the United States, Italy and Spain. Sources were T cells, B-cell-depleted T cells, or PBMCs; the material itself was cDNA or gDNA.

During active infection, Seattle patients enrolled and were then monitored through disease. Original processing methods: From reference gene primer amplification, estimates of nucleated cell counts were derived. TCRdb's copy holds only in-frame clones and misses some; the assay was immunoSEQ multiplex PCR. V and J calls and clone size are copied from that table; D and trimming were computed from the DNA. The profile shows 270,000 or so clones, 70% to 90% of them singletons. The CDR3 has 15 residues. J was trimmed by 2 bases and V by 0 bases; bases with no gene match: 3. CDR1 is SGHRS, CDR2 YFSETQ, per germline.

Input material: peripheral blood. This sequence was found in a woman aged 30 to 39 with COVID-19, enrolled during active disease. The chain has TRBV5-1 and TRBJ1-2; 8 positions match TRBD1. CDR3 residues: CASSLAGQGNYGYTF. The DNA for the CDR3 is TGCGCCAGCAGCTTGGCTGGACAGGGAAACTATGGCTACACCTTC.